These T cell receptor beta chains were read from a single sample in a study of blood T cells in healthy people across ages. TCRdb re-derived calls from the 5' RACE reads in MiXCR, one entry per CDR3 protein. This sample yields around 1,900,000 distinct CDR3 sequences, of which around 40% are seen a single time; 20% to 25% belongs to the top ten. Sequencing used blood. These TCRs come from a human donor in good health. Both conserved end residues are part of each CDR3. D genes are given only for firm matches. Rows give clone size only sometimes, using once, few, many, or a class for an expanded clone.

clone_size: few; j_call: TRBJ2-3; v_call: TRBV6-6; d_call: TRBD2; cdr3_nt: TGTGCCAGCAGTACTAGCGGGGGGGCCGGCACAGATACGCAGTATTTT; cdr3_aa: CASSTSGGAGTDTQYF
clone_size: few; j_call: TRBJ2-2; v_call: TRBV29-1; d_call: TRBD1; cdr3_nt: TGCAGCGGGACAGGGGATGTCGGGGAGCTGTTTTTT; cdr3_aa: CSGTGDVGELFF
clone_size: few; j_call: TRBJ2-6; v_call: TRBV4-3; d_call: .; cdr3_nt: TGCGCCAGCAGCCAAGAATACTACTCTGGGGCCAACGTCCTGACTTTC; cdr3_aa: CASSQEYYSGANVLTF
clone_size: .; j_call: TRBJ2-2; v_call: TRBV11-2; d_call: .; cdr3_nt: TGTGCCAGCAGCTTTAGACTCGTGGACAGATACACCGGGGAGCTGTTTTTT; cdr3_aa: CASSFRLVDRYTGELFF
clone_size: .; j_call: TRBJ1-1; v_call: TRBV10-3; d_call: TRBD1; cdr3_nt: TGTGCCATCAGTGGTGGTGACAGGGTGGTAGAGAACACTGAAGCTTTCTTT; cdr3_aa: CAISGGDRVVENTEAFF
clone_size: few; j_call: TRBJ2-4; v_call: TRBV7-2; d_call: TRBD2; cdr3_nt: TGTGCCAGCAGAAAGACTAGCGGGGGGGAAAACATTCAGTACTTC; cdr3_aa: CASRKTSGGENIQYF
clone_size: .; j_call: TRBJ2-3; v_call: TRBV11-2; d_call: TRBD2; cdr3_nt: TGTGCCAGCACCCTAGCGGGGGGGATGACAGATACGCAGTATTTT; cdr3_aa: CASTLAGGMTDTQYF
clone_size: once; j_call: TRBJ1-2; v_call: TRBV15; d_call: TRBD1; cdr3_nt: TGTGCCACCAGCAACGACAGGGGGTATGGCTACACCTTC; cdr3_aa: CATSNDRGYGYTF
clone_size: few; j_call: TRBJ2-3; v_call: TRBV6-5; d_call: .; cdr3_nt: TGTGCCAGCAGTTACTCTCCAGAGAGCACAGATACGCAGTATTTT; cdr3_aa: CASSYSPESTDTQYF
clone_size: few; j_call: TRBJ2-7; v_call: TRBV20-1; d_call: .; cdr3_nt: TGCAGTGCTAGTGGGCAGGGGAATTCACAGTACGAGCAGTACTTC; cdr3_aa: CSASGQGNSQYEQYF
clone_size: few; j_call: TRBJ2-5; v_call: TRBV20-1; d_call: .; cdr3_nt: TGCAGTGCTACATATCCCGGGGCTAGCCACCAAGAGACCCAGTACTTC; cdr3_aa: CSATYPGASHQETQYF
clone_size: few; j_call: TRBJ1-1; v_call: TRBV6-2/TRBV6-3; d_call: TRBD1; cdr3_nt: TGTGCCAGCTCCCTATTAGGGGACAGGCCAATGAACACTGAAGCTTTCTTT; cdr3_aa: CASSLLGDRPMNTEAFF
clone_size: many; j_call: TRBJ2-7; v_call: TRBV4-2; d_call: TRBD1; cdr3_nt: TGTGCCAGCAGCCAGGGGACAGGGACCTACGAGCAGTACTTC; cdr3_aa: CASSQGTGTYEQYF
clone_size: .; j_call: TRBJ2-1; v_call: TRBV5-6; d_call: TRBD2; cdr3_nt: TGTGCCAGCACCCGGGGGGGGTACAATGAGCAGTTCTTC; cdr3_aa: CASTRGGYNEQFF
clone_size: few; j_call: TRBJ2-2; v_call: TRBV24-1; d_call: TRBD1; cdr3_nt: TGTGCCACCAGCTCAATTACCGGGACAGCCGTCGCCGGGGAGCTGTTTTTT; cdr3_aa: CATSSITGTAVAGELFF
clone_size: .; j_call: TRBJ2-5; v_call: TRBV29-1; d_call: .; cdr3_nt: TGCAGCGTGATACGGGACTCCGCGCCCCAGTACTTC; cdr3_aa: CSVIRDSAPQYF
clone_size: many; j_call: TRBJ1-1; v_call: TRBV7-2; d_call: .; cdr3_nt: TGTGCCAGCAGCTCCCCAGGAATTGGTCGCACTGAAGCTTTCTTT; cdr3_aa: CASSSPGIGRTEAFF
clone_size: .; j_call: TRBJ2-3; v_call: TRBV6-2/TRBV6-3; d_call: .; cdr3_nt: TGTGCCAGCAGTTACGACTGGGAGGTAAATACGCAGTATTTT; cdr3_aa: CASSYDWEVNTQYF
clone_size: .; j_call: TRBJ1-3; v_call: TRBV7-2; d_call: .; cdr3_nt: TGTGCCAGCAGCTTAGCAGGGGAGAGAAACACCATATATTTT; cdr3_aa: CASSLAGERNTIYF
clone_size: .; j_call: TRBJ2-1; v_call: TRBV24-1; d_call: .; cdr3_nt: TGTGCCACCGGGGTGGAGCAGGGGGGCTCCTACAATGAGCAGTTCTTC; cdr3_aa: CATGVEQGGSYNEQFF
clone_size: .; j_call: TRBJ1-2; v_call: TRBV7-2; d_call: TRBD1; cdr3_nt: TGTGCCAGCAGCTTTGGGGTGGACAGGCGGAGTGGCTACACCTTC; cdr3_aa: CASSFGVDRRSGYTF
clone_size: .; j_call: TRBJ2-1; v_call: TRBV24-1; d_call: .; cdr3_nt: TGTGCCACCAGTGATGACCGAGCAACCACGACCGGCAATGAGCAGTTCTTC; cdr3_aa: CATSDDRATTTGNEQFF
clone_size: few; j_call: TRBJ1-4; v_call: TRBV7-6; d_call: .; cdr3_nt: TGTGCCAGCAGCTTCACGACAACTAATGAAAAACTGTTTTTT; cdr3_aa: CASSFTTTNEKLFF